This is a list of T cell receptor beta chains from one sample in a study of patients and donors after allogeneic stem cell transplantation. One entry per CDR3 protein, called by TCRdb with MiXCR from the RT-PCR reads. The data show about 960,000 distinct CDR3 sequences, around 17% seen once. The sample taken for sequencing was blood, either unsorted or a sorted T cell fraction (not recorded which). The source of these receptors is a human donor who was either an allogeneic HSCT recipient or a stem cell or donor lymphocyte infusion donor (not recorded which). It is not recorded whose cells these are; they may come from a transplant donor. Both conserved end residues are part of each CDR3. The D gene is left open where the match is weak. The size entry is marked missing in some rows and otherwise reads once, few, many or a size class.

clone_size | j_call | d_call | v_call | cdr3_nt | cdr3_aa
- | TRBJ2-7 | - | TRBV5-1 | TGCGCCAGCAGCTTGGACGGGGGGCGCTGGGGCGAGCAGTACTTC | CASSLDGGRWGEQYF
- | TRBJ1-1 | - | TRBV7-8 | TGTGCCAGCAGCGGCAGGGACCGGATGAACACTGAAGCTTTCTTT | CASSGRDRMNTEAFF
- | TRBJ2-3 | - | TRBV24-1 | TGTGCCACCGGGGAGGGCACAGATACGCAGTATTTT | CATGEGTDTQYF
- | TRBJ1-2 | - | TRBV6-5 | TGTGCCAGCAGTTCCATTGGACAGCCATTAAACTATGGCTACACCTTC | CASSSIGQPLNYGYTF
- | TRBJ2-7 | - | TRBV7-2 | TGTGCCAGCAGCTTAGACAGGCTGTTAAAAGGGAACGCAGAACAGTACTTC | CASSLDRLLKGNAEQYF
- | TRBJ2-1 | TRBD2 | TRBV30 | TGTGCCTGGAGTGGCCCGTATCGGCTAGCGGCATACAATGAGCAGTTCTTC | CAWSGPYRLAAYNEQFF
- | TRBJ2-2 | - | TRBV10-3 | TGTGCCACCCCAGCCCGGGGGCGTATATTGAACACCGGGGAGCTGTTTTTT | CATPARGRILNTGELFF
few | TRBJ2-7 | TRBD1 | TRBV12-3/TRBV12-4 | TGTGCCAGCACCACGACAGGGGTCTCCTACGAGCAGTACTTC | CASTTTGVSYEQYF
few | TRBJ2-3 | - | TRBV5-1 | TGCGCCAGCACCCAACTTCCCACAGATACGCAGTATTTT | CASTQLPTDTQYF
few | TRBJ2-1 | TRBD1 | TRBV4-2 | TGTGCCAGCAGCCCACCGGACAGGGAAATCAATGAGCAGTTCTTC | CASSPPDREINEQFF
- | TRBJ2-7 | - | TRBV12-3/TRBV12-4 | TGTGCCAGCAGATCCTCTATCGAGCAGTACTTC | CASRSSIEQYF
- | TRBJ2-3 | TRBD2 | TRBV7-8 | TGTGCCAGCAGCCGTGCGAACCTAGCGCGGGGGGTCTCAGATACGCAGTATTTT | CASSRANLARGVSDTQYF
- | TRBJ2-3 | - | TRBV3-1 | TGTGCCAGCAGCTCCCGGTATACGCAGTATTTT | CASSSRYTQYF
- | TRBJ2-7 | - | TRBV10-2 | TGCGCCAGCAGTGAGTCGTGGGGACCCTACGAGCAGTACTTC | CASSESWGPYEQYF
few | TRBJ2-1 | TRBD2 | TRBV4-3 | TGCGCCAGCAGCCAAGAGTTAGCGGGGCTTTCCTACAATGAGCAGTTCTTC | CASSQELAGLSYNEQFF
- | TRBJ2-5 | TRBD2 | TRBV9 | TGTGCCAGCAGCCCCTCGAAGGGAGGGAAAGAGACCCAGTACTTC | CASSPSKGGKETQYF
- | TRBJ1-1 | - | TRBV10-3 | TGTGCCATCAGTGAGCAGACAGGAAGGGGGAACACTGAAGCTTTCTTT | CAISEQTGRGNTEAFF
- | TRBJ1-4 | - | TRBV3-1 | TGTGCCAGCAGCCAGAAGGGGCCCGCAACTAATGAAAAACTGTTTTTT | CASSQKGPATNEKLFF
few | TRBJ2-7 | - | TRBV15 | TGTGCCACCAGCAGAGAAGTAACCTACGAGCAGTACTTC | CATSREVTYEQYF
- | TRBJ1-2 | - | TRBV12-3/TRBV12-4 | TGTGCCAGCAGCCTATGGCCGGTTTATGGCTACACCTTC | CASSLWPVYGYTF
many | TRBJ1-4 | - | TRBV6-1 | TGTGCCAGCACCTCTAACCGGGTTCGTGAAAAACTGTTTTTT | CASTSNRVREKLFF
- | TRBJ2-7 | - | TRBV3-1 | TGTGCCAGCAGCCAAGATGTGCCCCTTGGCGCGAGGGAGCAGTACTTC | CASSQDVPLGAREQYF
- | TRBJ2-7 | - | TRBV6-5 | TGTGCCAGCAGTTACCATCAAGGTGACACCCACGACTACGAGCAGTACTTC | CASSYHQGDTHDYEQYF
few | TRBJ2-7 | TRBD2 | TRBV12-3/TRBV12-4 | TGTGCCAGCAGTTTAGGGACTAGCGGGGGGCTTTCCACGTACGAGCAGTACTTC | CASSLGTSGGLSTYEQYF
few | TRBJ2-7 | - | TRBV20-1 | TGCAGTGCCAAAAGGGGGACCTACGAGCAGTACTTC | CSAKRGTYEQYF
- | TRBJ2-1 | - | TRBV4-1 | TGCGCCAGCAGCCAAGATCGGCGGCAGGGCTACAATGAGCAGTTCTTC | CASSQDRRQGYNEQFF
- | TRBJ2-1 | TRBD2 | TRBV5-1 | TGCGCCAGCAGCTCCCTAGCGGGAGACCCCTACAATGAGCAGTTCTTC | CASSSLAGDPYNEQFF
- | TRBJ2-5 | - | TRBV6-1 | TGTGCCAGCAATACCGGTAGCGATCAAGAGACCCAGTACTTC | CASNTGSDQETQYF
- | TRBJ1-2 | TRBD1 | TRBV7-9 | TGTGCCAGCAGCTCAGGGACAGGGAATAACTATGGCTACACCTTC | CASSSGTGNNYGYTF
few | TRBJ1-1 | - | TRBV3-1 | TGTGCCAGCAGCCCTTTCGACAGGCAGAACACTGAAGCTTTCTTT | CASSPFDRQNTEAFF
- | TRBJ1-1 | - | TRBV9 | TGTGCCAGCAGCGCCCTAGGGGTCGAAGCTTTCTTT | CASSALGVEAFF
- | TRBJ1-1 | - | TRBV20-1 | TGCAGTGCTAGTGGTAGCAGAATCGGGGGCACTGAAGCTTTCTTT | CSASGSRIGGTEAFF
few | TRBJ2-2 | TRBD1 | TRBV3-1 | TGTGCCAGCAGCCGGAGGACAGGGGCAAACACCGGGGAGCTGTTTTTT | CASSRRTGANTGELFF
few | TRBJ2-3 | - | TRBV5-1 | TGCGCCAGCAGCCCAATAAGAGCGGGCCTCACAGATACGCAGTATTTT | CASSPIRAGLTDTQYF
- | TRBJ2-7 | - | TRBV6-1 | TGTGCCAGCAGGAGAGGGTTCTCCTACGAGCAGTACTTC | CASRRGFSYEQYF
few | TRBJ1-2 | TRBD1 | TRBV5-1 | TGCGCCAGCAGCTCCGTACAGGGGAACTATGGCTACACCTTC | CASSSVQGNYGYTF
few | TRBJ2-4 | TRBD2 | TRBV5-5 | TGTGCCAGCAGCCGTGCTAGCGGGGGGGCCAAAAACATTCAGTACTTC | CASSRASGGAKNIQYF
- | TRBJ1-5 | - | TRBV6-5 | TGTGCCAGCAGTTATTCGAAGCTAGGGCCCCAGCATTTT | CASSYSKLGPQHF
- | TRBJ2-6 | - | TRBV19 | TGTGCCAGTAGTAACCGGGGTGGGGCCAACGTCCTGACTTTC | CASSNRGGANVLTF
many | TRBJ1-1 | TRBD1 | TRBV10-3 | TGTGCCATCAGTGGTGACAGGGGTGGCACTGAAGCTTTCTTT | CAISGDRGGTEAFF
few | TRBJ2-3 | - | TRBV20-1 | TGCAGTGCTAGAGAGAAAGCAAGTACGCAGTATTTT | CSAREKASTQYF
few | TRBJ2-5 | - | TRBV9 | TGTGCCAGCAGCGTCGGCTTGGGGCAGAACCAAGAGACCCAGTACTTC | CASSVGLGQNQETQYF
- | TRBJ2-7 | - | TRBV24-1 | TGTGCCACCAGTGATCCAAAGCAGGGAAATAGCGACGAGCAGTACTTC | CATSDPKQGNSDEQYF
few | TRBJ2-7 | - | TRBV18 | TGTGCCAGCTCATCGCTCGGAGCAGAAGTCACCTTTACCTACGAGCAGTACTTC | CASSSLGAEVTFTYEQYF
many | TRBJ2-1 | - | TRBV7-9 | TGTGCCAGCACCGGAGGGGGGTATGTGAATGAGCAGTTCTTC | CASTGGGYVNEQFF
- | TRBJ1-6 | TRBD1 | TRBV2 | TGTGCCAGCAGCCGGGACAGTAAATCACCCCTCCACTTT | CASSRDSKSPLHF
- | TRBJ2-6 | TRBD1 | TRBV6-5 | TGTGCCAGCAGTTACTCGCCAGGGGGCATATCTGGGGCCAACGTCCTGACTTTC | CASSYSPGGISGANVLTF
- | TRBJ2-7 | TRBD2 | TRBV4-2 | TGTGCCAGCAGCCAAGAACTAGCGGGGGTGGCCTACGAGCAGTACTTC | CASSQELAGVAYEQYF
few | TRBJ2-3 | TRBD1 | TRBV20-1 | TGCAGTGGTAGGTGGACAGGCCCAGATACGCAGTATTTT | CSGRWTGPDTQYF
many | TRBJ1-5 | TRBD1 | TRBV29-1 | TGCAGCGTTGAACAGGGGGGGAATCAGCCCCAGCATTTT | CSVEQGGNQPQHF
few | TRBJ1-1 | - | TRBV7-7 | TGTGCTAGCAGCTTAGCGGGACAAGAAGCTTTCTTT | CASSLAGQEAFF
- | TRBJ2-3 | TRBD1 | TRBV5-1 | TGCGCCAGCAGCACCCGGGACAGGGAGCGGGATACGCAGTATTTT | CASSTRDRERDTQYF